This TCR beta chain was observed in a study of OX40 agonist ivuxolimab in advanced cancers. Overall study context: Patients took ivuxolimab, an agonistic anti-OX40 (CD134) antibody. At 75% to 90% male, the cohort had a mean age of about 55 years, ranging from 23 to 79.

The germline V gene encodes CDR1 SEHNR and CDR2 FQNEAQ (reference sequence). This CDR3 region has 13 residues. The junction had 3 bases not matched to a gene; V was cut back by 6 bases and J by 4 bases. Libraries were prepared by immunoSEQ multiplex PCR; TCRdb keeps only in-frame clonotypes and omits some of them. The data contain tens of thousands of clones, 89% of them seen just once; the ten biggest clones take up about 16%. This rearrangement joins TRBV7-9 to TRBJ2-3; 8 bases are shared with TRBD2. The sequencing used CD4+ or CD8+ T cells sorted from blood, collected in a trial of the OX40 agonist ivuxolimab. This sequence originates from an adult with an advanced solid tumor such as melanoma, head and neck, liver or kidney cancer. The CDR3 DNA follows: TGTGCCAGCAGGGGGGGACTAGCAGATACGCAGTATTTT. Protein product: CASRGGLADTQYF.